The 21 T cell receptor beta chains below were found in one sample sequenced in a study of blood T cell repertoires in COVID-19. Clones were read by immunoSEQ multiplex PCR, and TCRdb kept only the in-frame ones, dropping some. Of roughly 140,000 clones in the sample, around 83% were seen once. What was sequenced was peripheral blood. These TCRs come from a woman aged 45-65 years in a cohort sampled during active or convalescent COVID-19.

This chain uses TRBV11-2 with TRBJ1-2; the match to TRBD1 covers 10 bases. V lost 7 bases to trimming and J lost 9 bases; unmatched junction nucleotides: 8. CDR3 length: 13 amino acids. Germline CDR1 and CDR2: SGHAT and FQNNGV. The CDR3 bases are TGTGCCAGCAATATCGGACAGGGGGACAGCTACACCTTC. Its translation: CASNIGQGDSYTF. The full variable domain, its missing parts supplied by reference TRBV11-2 and TRBJ1-2, is EAGVAQSPRYKIIEKRQSVAFWCNPISGHATLYWYQQILGQGPKLLIQFQNNGVVDDSQLPKDRFSAERLKGVDSTLKIQPAKLEDSAVYLCASNIGQGDSYTFGSGTRLTVV.

The chain links TRBV15 to TRBJ2-3, with 8 bases fitting TRBD2. CDR1 and CDR2 from the germline V gene are LNHNV and YYDKDF (reference sequence). Trimming removed 5 bases from V and 6 bases from J; junction bases left unmatched: 13. The CDR3 contains 16 residues. The CDR3 nucleotides are TGTGCCACCAGCCCTGGAGGTAGCGGGGCAGGGGATACGCAGTATTTT. Protein sequence: CATSPGGSGAGDTQYF.

This sequence joins TRBV6-5 and TRBJ1-3; D is uncertain. This CDR3 contains 13 residues. Germline CDR1 and CDR2: MNHEY and SVGAGI. The V and J ends lost 7 bases and 2 bases respectively, with 9 bases between them. CDR3 nucleotides: TGTGCCAGCACCCTAGGCCCTGGAAACACCATATATTTT. Translated: CASTLGPGNTIYF.

The chain carries TRBV7-6 and TRBJ2-1, with D uncertain. V gave up 0 bases and J gave up 2 bases, with 11 bases separating them. CDR1 and CDR2 (germline): SGHVS, FNYEAQ. The CDR3 runs to 16 residues. This CDR3 is CASSLAAVSTYNEQFF. CDR3 in DNA: TGTGCCAGCAGCTTAGCCGCCGTGAGCACCTACAATGAGCAGTTCTTC.

The chain couples TRBV11-3 to TRBJ2-2; TRBD1 might be the D (6 bases). CDR1 and CDR2 (germline): SGHNT, YENEEA. This CDR3 is built from 16 residues. Trimming pared 3 bases from V and 1 base from J, leaving 12 bases between. CDR3 protein: CASSFRGAGNTGELFF. The CDR3 coding sequence is TGTGCCAGCAGCTTCAGGGGCGCTGGGAACACCGGGGAGCTGTTTTTT.

The J gene is TRBJ2-2, the V gene TRBV11-2, with D possibly TRBD1 on 6 matching bases. Germline V lookup: CDR1 SGHAT, CDR2 FQNNGV. The CDR3 has 14 residues. The V and J ends lost 5 bases and 4 bases respectively, with 11 bases between them. The CDR3 spells CASSGQSVTGELFF. The CDR3, as DNA: TGTGCCAGCAGCGGACAGTCGGTCACCGGGGAGCTGTTTTTT.

CDR3 amino acids: CASRGTSNQPQHF. The CDR3 DNA follows: TGTGCCAGCAGGGGGACATCCAATCAGCCCCAGCATTTT. V is TRBV6-6 and J is TRBJ1-5; tentative D call: TRBD1 (6 bases). The germline CDR1 and CDR2 sequences are MNHNY and SVGAGI (reference sequence). Trimming left V 6 bases short and J 3 bases short, with 9 bases between. The CDR3 length is 13 residues.

This sequence joins TRBV4-1 and TRBJ2-2, with 7 bases matching TRBD2. This CDR3 comprises 16 residues. Trimming at V came to 0 bases and at J to 4 bases, leaving 5 bases not matched to a gene. CDR1 is MGHRA and CDR2 is YSYEKL in the germline V gene. The CDR3 region is CASSQEWGGSTGELFF. The CDR3 nucleotides are TGCGCCAGCAGCCAAGAGTGGGGAGGGAGCACCGGGGAGCTGTTTTTT.

In this sample, this clone turned up once. The chain employs TRBV24-1 and TRBJ2-2, with 10 bases identical to TRBD1. In germline, CDR1 is KGHDR, CDR2 SFDVKD. Trimming cost V 3 bases and J 4 bases; bases outside gene matches: 16. The CDR3 contains 20 residues. For the CDR3, the DNA is TGTGCCACCAGTGATCTTAACCGGGACAGGGGCGTGCGAGGCACCGGGGAGCTGTTTTTT. Translation: CATSDLNRDRGVRGTGELFF.

CDR3 nucleotides: TGTGCCAGCAGTCCGGGGGGCGGGGGAGGTCCCAGCTCTGGAAACACCATATATTTT. Its protein is CASSPGGGGGPSSGNTIYF. The chain carries TRBV3-1 (or the pseudogene TRBV3-2) and TRBJ1-3, with a tentative D call TRBD1 (6 bases). CDR3 size: 19 residues. Germline V gene sequence: CDR1 LGHDT, CDR2 YNNKEL (reference sequence). The ends were cut back, 6 bases at V and 0 bases at J, with 24 bases in the middle.

The CDR3 is CASSPGGQGKYQPQHF. CDR3 bases: TGTGCCAGCTCACCAGGGGGACAGGGGAAGTATCAGCCCCAGCATTTT. The chain combines TRBV18 with TRBJ1-5; the match to TRBD1 covers 10 bases. The CDR3 is made up of 16 amino acids. Germline assignment: CDR1 KGHSH and CDR2 LQKENI. V shed 2 bases, J shed 5 bases, and the junction held 6 bases outside the gene matches.

The sample holds a few counts of this clone. V usage is TRBV10-3 and J usage is TRBJ2-7; a possible D gene is TRBD2 (7 bases). V was pared by 10 bases and J by 1 base, with 23 bases between. The CDR3 extends over 16 amino acids. The V gene's germline CDR1 is ENHRY and CDR2 SYGVKD. This CDR3 reads CATTPAGAVESYEQYF. CDR3 DNA: TGTGCCACAACCCCTGCGGGGGCAGTGGAGTCCTACGAGCAGTACTTC.

CDR3 DNA sequence: TGTGCCAGCAGTGAAGTTTCATCGGCACCCCTCCACTTT. Its protein product is CASSEVSSAPLHF. The chain uses TRBV2 and TRBJ1-6; no clear D gene. The ends were cut back, 1 base at V and 11 bases at J, with 9 bases in the middle. This CDR3 is 13 amino acids long. Germline V gene sequence: CDR1 SNHLY, CDR2 FYNNEI.

The chain joins TRBV29-1 to TRBJ1-2; 7 nucleotides align to TRBD1. V shed 7 bases, J shed 4 bases, and the junction held 9 bases outside the gene matches. Germline loops: CDR1 SQVTM, CDR2 ANQGSEA. The CDR3 runs to 13 residues. The CDR3 DNA reads TGCAGCGCCCGAGGGGGCTGGGGCTATGGCTACACCTTC. This codes for CSARGGWGYGYTF.

The rearrangement joins TRBV4-3 to TRBJ1-6; a weak D match, TRBD1 (5 bases). Germline V gene sequence: CDR1 LGHNA, CDR2 YSLEER. CDR3 length: 17 residues. V lost 0 bases and J 4 bases, leaving 13 bases between the germline ends. In DNA form, the CDR3 reads TGCGCCAGCAGCCAAGACCCCTTTGACAGTTATAATTCACCCCTCCACTTT. Translated, it gives CASSQDPFDSYNSPLHF.

The genes are TRBV9 and TRBJ2-5; 8 bases line up with TRBD2. CDR3 size: 16 residues. V lost 0 bases, J lost 2 bases, and 6 bases stayed unmatched. The germline V gene has CDR1 SGDLS and CDR2 YYNGEE. The CDR3 loop reads CASSVGPAGDQETQYF. CDR3 DNA: TGTGCCAGCAGCGTAGGTCCAGCGGGGGATCAAGAGACCCAGTACTTC. Full variable domain (remainder filled in from reference TRBV9 and TRBJ2-5): DSGVTQTPKHLITATGQRVTLRCSPRSGDLSVYWYQQSLDQGLQFLIQYYNGEERAKGNILERFSAQQFPDLHSELNLSSLELGDSALYFCASSVGPAGDQETQYFGPGTRLLVL.

The V call is TRBV18, the J call TRBJ1-1, with D perhaps matching TRBD1 (5 bases). V was pared by 6 bases and J by 7 bases, with 12 bases between. The germline V gene encodes CDR1 KGHSH and CDR2 LQKENI. CDR3 length equals 12 residues. Written as DNA, the CDR3 is TGTGCCAGCTCGGCGAGACAGAGTGAAGCTTTCTTT. Residues: CASSARQSEAFF.

The chain couples TRBV2 to TRBJ2-5; D unresolved. The germline V and J ends were trimmed by 2 bases and 5 bases, with 15 bases remaining between them. The CDR3 totals 15 residues. Germline V gene sequence: CDR1 SNHLY, CDR2 FYNNEI. CDR3 loop: CASSEFAAPRETQYF. The CDR3 coding sequence is TGTGCCAGCAGTGAATTCGCTGCCCCCCGGGAGACCCAGTACTTC.

The gene calls are TRBV4-3 and TRBJ2-3; D is unclear. This CDR3 region has 17 residues. The germline V and J ends were trimmed by 0 bases and 0 bases, with 13 bases remaining between them. Germline CDR1 reads LGHNA; CDR2 reads YSLEER. DNA of the CDR3: TGCGCCAGCAGCCAAGAAGCCAACTTTCCTAGCACAGATACGCAGTATTTT. Translating gives CASSQEANFPSTDTQYF.

This clone has only one observation. This chain joins TRBV11-2 and TRBJ2-1; 11 positions agree with TRBD2. With 6 bases clipped from V and 7 bases from J, the junction kept 14 bases outside the gene matches. Per the germline V gene, CDR1 is SGHAT and CDR2 is FQNNGV. CDR3 length: 17 residues. The CDR3 DNA follows: TGTGCCAGCAGTTTTGGTCTAGGACTAGCGGGTACAAATGAGCAGTTCTTC. Residues: CASSFGLGLAGTNEQFF.

The rearrangement uses TRBV18 and TRBJ2-3; D is perhaps TRBD1 (6 bases). The CDR3 extends over 15 amino acids. Germline values: CDR1 KGHSH, CDR2 LQKENI. V lost 3 bases to trimming and J lost 6 bases, with 16 bases between them. The CDR3, as DNA: TGTGCCAGCTCACCCGTAATGGGGGCGCTGGATACGCAGTATTTT. This sequence encodes CASSPVMGALDTQYF.